This entry lists 19 T cell receptor beta chains sequenced from one sample in a study of OX40 agonist ivuxolimab in advanced cancers. Generated by immunoSEQ multiplex PCR, the TCRdb table keeps only in-frame clones and is missing some. The table lists tens of thousands of clones, over 65% of them singletons, with approximately 2% in the top ten. The material was CD4+ or CD8+ T cells sorted from blood, obtained in a trial of the OX40 agonist ivuxolimab. The receptors were gathered from an adult with an advanced solid tumor such as melanoma, head and neck, liver or kidney cancer.

This rearrangement joins TRBV4-1 to TRBJ2-2; D may be TRBD2 (5 bases). Trimming cost V 1 base and J 2 bases, with 14 bases left between them. CDR3 size: 17 residues. Looked up from germline, CDR1 is MGHRA and CDR2 is YSYEKL. In nucleotides, the CDR3 is TGCGCCAGCAGCCAAGGACTTGGGAGCAGAAACACCGGGGAGCTGTTTTTT. This translates into CASSQGLGSRNTGELFF.

V usage is TRBV6-6 and J usage is TRBJ1-1; D gene unclear. Germline V gives CDR1 MNHNY, CDR2 SVGAGI (reference sequence). The CDR3 covers 15 residues. V shed 2 bases and J shed 4 bases, with 14 bases lying between them. The CDR3 spells CASSYAMRAGTEAFF. CDR3 bases: TGTGCCAGCAGTTACGCTATGAGGGCAGGCACTGAAGCTTTCTTT.

This sequence joins TRBV6-6 and TRBJ1-2, with D uncertain. This CDR3 has 15 residues. Deletions cut 0 bases from V and 8 bases from J, with 16 bases between. Germline V lookup: CDR1 MNHNY, CDR2 SVGAGI (reference sequence). Written as DNA, the CDR3 is TGTGCCAGCAGTTACTCCGTCACGTGGGCCGACGGCTACACCTTC. It codes for CASSYSVTWADGYTF.

This sequence joins TRBV15 and TRBJ2-5; D is ambiguous. The CDR3 is made up of 15 amino acids. The germline gives CDR1 LNHNV, CDR2 YYDKDF (reference sequence). V was shortened by 4 bases and J by 5 bases, with 17 bases between the two germline ends. The CDR3 protein is CATSIHRHPRETQYF. CDR3 sequence (DNA): TGTGCCACCAGCATCCACCGACATCCTAGGGAGACCCAGTACTTC.

V gene TRBV4-1 combines with J gene TRBJ1-1; TRBD1 might be the D (6 bases). Trimming cost V 4 bases and J 4 bases, with 19 bases left between them. CDR1 MGHRA and CDR2 YSYEKL come from the germline V gene. CDR3 length equals 16 residues. CDR3 sequence reads: CASSPKDRQKPTEAFF. The DNA of the CDR3 is TGCGCCAGCAGCCCTAAAGACAGGCAAAAACCCACTGAAGCTTTCTTT.

This clone was found a few times. This sequence joins TRBV19 and TRBJ1-4; 9 nucleotides agree with TRBD1. After removal of 9 bases from V and 5 bases from J, the junction contained 4 bases not matched to a gene. This CDR3 spans 13 amino acids. Germline CDR1 and CDR2: LNHDA and SQIVND (reference sequence). The CDR3 region is CASRQGVNEKLFF. The CDR3 DNA is TGTGCCAGCCGACAGGGGGTGAATGAAAAACTGTTTTTT.

CDR3 region: CSVLAGDSYEQYF. The CDR3 DNA follows: TGCAGCGTTCTAGCGGGGGACTCCTACGAGCAGTACTTC. This chain uses TRBV29-1 with TRBJ2-7, with 10 bases aligning to TRBD2. Germline-derived CDR1 and CDR2 are SQVTM and ANQGSEA. J was trimmed by 0 bases and V by 5 bases; bases with no gene match: 1. This CDR3 comprises 13 residues.

This chain connects TRBV5-5 to TRBJ2-4, with D maybe TRBD1 (6 bases). Germline loops: CDR1 SGHKS, CDR2 YYEKEE (reference sequence). The CDR3 is 15 amino acids. V was cut by 0 bases and J by 1 base, with 8 bases left in between. This CDR3 reads CASSLGQGAKNIQYF. CDR3 sequence (DNA): TGTGCCAGCAGCTTGGGGCAGGGGGCCAAAAACATTCAGTACTTC.

The gene calls are TRBV11-2 and TRBJ2-3; no reliable D call. The V gene lost 8 bases and the J gene lost 6 bases, with 15 bases spanning the gap. There are 13 residues in the CDR3. CDR1 SGHAT and CDR2 FQNNGV come from the germline V gene. The CDR3 DNA is TGTGCCAGCGTCGCTAGGATGGGGGATACGCAGTATTTT. It specifies CASVARMGDTQYF.

V is TRBV10-1 and J is TRBJ2-2, with TRBD1 matching over 7 bases. The CDR3 has 16 amino acids. V lost 5 bases and J lost 1; bases outside the gene matches: 7. The germline V gene encodes CDR1 WNHNN and CDR2 SYGVQD (reference sequence). CDR3 amino acids: CASSLNRGQNTGELFF. In DNA, the CDR3 is TGCGCCAGCAGTTTAAACAGGGGCCAGAACACCGGGGAGCTGTTTTTT.

The chain couples TRBV23-1 to TRBJ2-7; D is ambiguous. TRBV23-1 is reported as an ORF; its role is uncertain. V was cut by 0 bases and J by 4 bases, with 10 bases left in between. This CDR3 has 14 amino acids. The CDR3 region is CASSQSLPLYEQYF. DNA for the CDR3: TGCGCCAGCAGTCAATCGTTGCCTCTTTACGAGCAGTACTTC.

The gene calls are TRBV6-1 and TRBJ1-2, with TRBD1 identical over 8 bases. Germline V gene lookup returns CDR1 MNHNS and CDR2 SASEGT. CDR3 length: 18 residues. V shed 0 bases, J shed 4 bases, and the junction held 13 bases outside the gene matches. CDR3 sequence reads: CASSEAGTGVAFSYGYTF. The CDR3 region has the DNA TGTGCCAGCAGTGAAGCGGGGACAGGAGTAGCTTTTTCCTATGGCTACACCTTC.

This clone was detected a few times. The rearrangement uses TRBV19 and TRBJ2-5; the match to TRBD1 covers 8 bases. The germline gives CDR1 LNHDA, CDR2 SQIVND (reference sequence). The CDR3 is 16 amino acids. With 5 bases clipped from V and 5 bases from J, the junction kept 13 bases outside the gene matches. CDR3 nucleotides: TGTGCCAGTAGTTCCCGAGCAGGGGGCTCTGCGGAGACCCAGTACTTC. The encoded protein is CASSSRAGGSAETQYF.

The chain carries TRBV9 and TRBJ1-4, with 7 positions matching TRBD1. Germline V gene sequence: CDR1 SGDLS, CDR2 YYNGEE. Trimming took 0 bases from V and 7 from J; bases not matched to a gene: 9. The CDR3 totals 16 residues. CDR3 sequence reads: CASSVGDRAWSEKLFF. The DNA of the CDR3 is TGTGCCAGCAGCGTAGGAGACAGGGCTTGGAGTGAAAAACTGTTTTTT.

The genes are TRBV9 and TRBJ2-3; D remains unclear. The CDR3 sequence is 12 residues long. The V end lost 0 bases, the J end lost 2 bases, and 1 base lay between the germline ends. Per the germline V gene, CDR1 is SGDLS and CDR2 is YYNGEE. In DNA, the CDR3 is TGTGCCAGCAGCGTAGCCACAGATACGCAGTATTTT. Protein product: CASSVATDTQYF.

CDR3 sequence reads: CAWSGRGGMNTEAFF. DNA of the CDR3: TGTGCCTGGAGTGGAAGGGGGGGGATGAACACTGAAGCTTTCTTT. This chain links TRBV30 with TRBJ1-1, with D perhaps matching TRBD1 (6 bases). The germline V gene encodes CDR1 GTSNPN and CDR2 SVGIG (reference sequence). V was shortened by 1 base and J by 0 bases, with 12 bases between the two germline ends. The CDR3 covers 15 residues.

CDR3 amino acids: CSATGTSEQFF. The CDR3, as DNA: TGCAGTGCGACCGGGACTAGTGAGCAGTTCTTC. This sequence joins TRBV20-1 and TRBJ2-1; 8 positions agree with TRBD2. This CDR3 is 11 amino acids long. J lost 9 bases, V lost 6 bases, and 4 bases had no gene match. Germline-derived CDR1 and CDR2 are DFQATT and SNEGSKA (reference sequence).

The CDR3 reads CASSLDPHQPQHF. The CDR3 bases are TGTGCCAGCAGCTTAGATCCGCATCAGCCCCAGCATTTT. This chain uses TRBV7-9 with TRBJ1-5; D unresolved. Per germline, CDR1 SEHNR and CDR2 FQNEAQ (reference sequence). This CDR3 spans 13 amino acids. V was pared by 1 base and J by 5 bases, with 6 bases between.

The chain links TRBV5-6 to TRBJ2-5; D may be TRBD2 (6 bases). Trimming stripped 0 bases from V and 4 bases from J, with 16 bases between. Germline V gives CDR1 SGHDT, CDR2 YYEEEE. This CDR3 region has 16 residues. CDR3 loop: CASSLVPGKGGETQYF. As DNA, the CDR3 is TGTGCCAGCAGCTTGGTACCCGGGAAGGGAGGAGAGACCCAGTACTTC.